The rows below give T cell receptor beta chains drawn from one sample of a study of tumor-infiltrating lymphocytes in primary liver carcinoma. TCRdb processed the multiplex PCR reads anew with MiXCR; each CDR3 protein has one entry. This table holds some 190,000 distinct CDR3 sequences, about 60% found once. Sequenced material: peripheral blood. The receptors shown here come from a man aged 35-49 years with primary liver carcinoma and hepatitis B virus infection. Each CDR3 is given with its conserved first and last residue. The D gene is left open where the match is weak. Clone sizes are given selectively: once, few, many, or a class where the clone is expanded.

>TRBD2|TRBJ2-7|TRBV7-9|NA
TGTGCCAGCAGCCTCCTAGCGGGAGGCGAGCAGTACTTC
CASSLLAGGEQYF
>NA|TRBJ2-7|TRBV10-2|NA
TGCGCCAGCGGGGGCGGCGGGAGCACCTACGAGCAGTACTTC
CASGGGGSTYEQYF
>TRBD2|TRBJ2-7|TRBV29-1|NA
TGCAGCGTTGACATGGCTAGCGGTTACGAGCGGTACTTC
CSVDMASGYERYF
>NA|TRBJ2-6|TRBV5-1|NA
TGCGCCAGCAGCTTGATGGGGAGTGTGGCTGGGGCCAACGTCCTGACTTTC
CASSLMGSVAGANVLTF
>NA|TRBJ2-7|TRBV5-8|NA
TGTGCCAGCAGCGGGGACTCCTACTACGAGCAGTACTTC
CASSGDSYYEQYF
>TRBD1|TRBJ2-7|TRBV19|NA
TGTGCCAGTAGTACAGGGGGCTCCTACGAGCAGTACTTC
CASSTGGSYEQYF
>NA|TRBJ1-5|TRBV6-5|NA
TGTGCCAGCAGGCAGGGCACCAATCAGCCCCAGCATTTT
CASRQGTNQPQHF
>NA|TRBJ2-5|TRBV11-2|few
TGTGCCAGCAGCTCACTGTCGGAGACCCAGTACTTC
CASSSLSETQYF
>TRBD1|TRBJ2-7|TRBV11-2|NA
TGTGCCAGTAGTTACAGGGACAGGGGTATGAAACTCTACGAGCAGTACTTC
CASSYRDRGMKLYEQYF
>NA|TRBJ1-2|TRBV12-3/TRBV12-4|NA
TGTGCCAGCACCGTGGGTAGTGGCTGCACCTTC
CASTVGSGCTF
>NA|TRBJ2-2|TRBV11-2|once
TGTGCCAGGAGCTTTGATCGGGACATGGTCGGCACCTGGGAGCTGTTTTTT
CARSFDRDMVGTWELFF
>NA|TRBJ2-1|TRBV7-9|NA
TGTGCCAGCAGCTTAGGGGAATGGAGCGAAAGATACAATGAGCAGTTCTTC
CASSLGEWSERYNEQFF